The rows below give T cell receptor beta chains drawn from one sample of a study of shared clonotypes between healthy human individuals. Sequenced by immunoSEQ multiplex PCR; TCRdb stores in-frame clones only, minus some. The sample carries fewer than 2.5 million clones, 93% recorded once. Specimen: naive CD4+ T cells from PBMCs. Receptor source: a man between 18 and 35 years old in good health. Some clones in this sample may be carry-over from other donors' samples. Each CDR3 is given with its conserved first and last residue. The D gene is left open where the match is weak. Part of the rows lack a size; the others show once, few, many or a class for expanded clones.

TRBV7-3	TRBD2	.	TRBJ2-7	CASSSSGRAGYEQYF	TGTGCCAGCAGCTCAAGCGGGAGGGCCGGGTACGAGCAGTACTTC
TRBV5-1	.	.	TRBJ1-2	CASSSGRLISGFYGYTF	TGCGCCAGCAGCTCCGGGCGCTTAATATCCGGATTCTATGGCTACACCTTC
TRBV5-6	TRBD1	.	TRBJ1-2	CASSPTGQNYGYTF	TGTGCCAGCAGCCCGACGGGACAGAACTATGGCTACACCTTC
TRBV6-4	TRBD1	.	TRBJ2-3	CASRLGQGGPDTQYF	TGTGCCAGCAGACTGGGACAGGGAGGCCCAGATACGCAGTATTTT
TRBV5-6	TRBD1	.	TRBJ1-3	CASSHKIQGAGRNTIYF	TGTGCCAGCAGCCATAAAATACAGGGGGCGGGGAGAAACACCATATATTTT
TRBV4-2	.	.	TRBJ1-3	CASSLEAPGTAGNTIYF	TGTGCCAGCAGCCTCGAGGCCCCCGGGACGGCAGGAAACACCATATATTTT
TRBV5-4	TRBD2	.	TRBJ2-2	CASSSSGTETGELFF	TGTGCCAGCAGCTCTAGCGGGACTGAAACCGGGGAGCTGTTTTTT
TRBV27	.	.	TRBJ2-7	CASKVGGGNSYEQYF	TGTGCCAGCAAAGTCGGGGGCGGGAACTCCTACGAGCAGTACTTC
TRBV2	.	.	TRBJ1-5	CASSVGQVRGMPQHF	TGTGCCAGCAGTGTCGGTCAGGTCCGCGGGATGCCCCAGCATTTT
TRBV6-5	TRBD2	.	TRBJ2-3	CASIGSGRALQYF	TGTGCCAGCATTGGTAGCGGGAGGGCCCTGCAGTATTTT
TRBV4-1	.	once	TRBJ1-5	CASSQDGGHGGQPQHF	TGCGCCAGCAGCCAAGATGGGGGGCATGGGGGTCAGCCCCAGCATTTT
TRBV28	.	.	TRBJ2-7	CAGSPPKGIGYEQYF	TGTGCCGGCAGCCCCCCTAAGGGGATAGGGTACGAGCAGTACTTC
TRBV15	.	once	TRBJ2-6	CATSRDGRGANVLTF	TGTGCCACCAGCAGAGATGGGCGCGGGGCCAACGTCCTGACTTTC
TRBV5-1	.	.	TRBJ2-1	CASSLAAISYNEQFF	TGCGCCAGCAGCTTGGCGGCGATTTCCTACAATGAGCAGTTCTTC
TRBV5-1	.	.	TRBJ1-3	CASRSTGAGNTIYF	TGCGCCAGCAGATCCACAGGAGCTGGAAACACCATATATTTT
TRBV5-6	.	.	TRBJ2-1	CASSMTTLVSNEQFF	TGTGCCAGCAGCATGACTACCCTAGTATCAAATGAGCAGTTCTTC
TRBV4-1	TRBD2	.	TRBJ2-3	CASSPLGEGRNTDTQYF	TGCGCCAGCAGCCCCTTAGGGGAGGGGCGGAACACAGATACGCAGTATTTT
TRBV7-3	TRBD1	.	TRBJ2-7	CASSLTHRQGKQYF	TGTGCCAGCAGCTTAACGCACCGACAGGGGAAGCAGTACTTC
TRBV4-1	TRBD2	.	TRBJ2-1	CASSQAPGLAGNEQFF	TGCGCCAGCAGCCAAGCGCCGGGACTAGCGGGCAATGAGCAGTTCTTC
TRBV11-2	.	.	TRBJ1-2	CASSPGARAPREGYTF	TGTGCCAGCAGCCCAGGGGCCCGGGCGCCGAGGGAAGGCTACACCTTC
TRBV28	.	.	TRBJ1-5	CASSQEGRPDQPQHF	TGTGCCAGCAGTCAAGAAGGCAGACCCGATCAGCCCCAGCATTTT
TRBV6-1	.	once	TRBJ2-7	CATGTVRRNEQYF	TGTGCCACGGGCACAGTGAGAAGAAACGAGCAGTACTTC
TRBV27	.	.	TRBJ2-2	CASSSSTGELFF	TGTGCCAGCAGTTCTAGCACCGGGGAGCTGTTTTTT
TRBV6-5	.	.	TRBJ2-5	CATGTSLETQYF	TGTGCCACCGGGACATCCTTGGAGACCCAGTACTTC
TRBV5-1	.	.	TRBJ2-5	CASSTDRAGQETQYF	TGCGCCAGCAGCACGGACCGCGCGGGGCAAGAGACCCAGTACTTC
TRBV27	TRBD2	.	TRBJ2-5	CASSLWTSGQETQYF	TGTGCCAGCAGTTTATGGACTAGCGGGCAAGAGACCCAGTACTTC
TRBV7-8	.	.	TRBJ1-1	CASSLGSGSKAFF	TGTGCCAGCAGCTTAGGGTCCGGATCTAAAGCTTTCTTT
TRBV7-9	TRBD1	.	TRBJ1-4	CASSDPAGGEKLFF	TGTGCCAGCAGCGACCCCGCAGGGGGGGAAAAACTGTTTTTT
TRBV6-1	.	few	TRBJ1-5	CASSERLRDFNQPQHF	TGTGCCAGCAGTGAAAGGCTCCGGGACTTCAATCAGCCCCAGCATTTT
TRBV29-1	TRBD1	few	TRBJ1-1	CSVRQGMNTEAFF	TGCAGCGTACGACAGGGGATGAACACTGAAGCTTTCTTT
TRBV28	.	.	TRBJ1-5	CASTEGQPQHF	TGTGCCAGCACGGAGGGCCAGCCCCAGCATTTT
TRBV29-1	TRBD1	few	TRBJ1-1	CSAGQGTNTEAFF	TGCAGCGCCGGACAGGGAACGAACACTGAAGCTTTCTTT
TRBV5-5	TRBD2	.	TRBJ2-5	CASSPRGSGARETQYF	TGTGCCAGCAGCCCCCGGGGTAGCGGGGCCCGAGAGACCCAGTACTTC
TRBV10-3	.	.	TRBJ2-3	CAISSTDTQYF	TGTGCCATCAGCAGCACAGATACGCAGTATTTT
TRBV15	TRBD1	.	TRBJ2-5	CATSRGQTGVETQYF	TGTGCCACCAGCAGAGGCCAGACAGGGGTCGAGACCCAGTACTTC
TRBV7-2	.	.	TRBJ2-5	CASSFQRQETQYF	TGTGCCAGCAGCTTCCAAAGGCAAGAGACCCAGTACTTC
TRBV7-2	.	.	TRBJ2-7	CASSLLRNYEQYF	TGTGCCAGCAGCTTACTCAGAAACTACGAGCAGTACTTC
TRBV6-1	TRBD2	.	TRBJ2-7	CASSEGLAGGREQYF	TGTGCCAGCAGTGAGGGACTAGCGGGAGGTCGCGAGCAGTACTTC
TRBV28	TRBD1	.	TRBJ2-7	CASRTGGPEQYF	TGTGCCAGCCGGACAGGGGGCCCCGAGCAGTACTTC
TRBV9	TRBD1	.	TRBJ2-7	CASSARTGTGSYEQYF	TGTGCCAGCAGCGCCCGAACCGGGACAGGGTCATACGAGCAGTACTTC
TRBV2	.	.	TRBJ2-5	CASTYRLGETQYF	TGTGCCAGCACCTACCGGTTGGGAGAGACCCAGTACTTC
TRBV11-1	TRBD1	.	TRBJ1-2	CASSMDRVGYTF	TGTGCCAGCAGCATGGACAGGGTTGGCTACACCTTC
TRBV5-1	.	.	TRBJ1-4	CASSLGGRPNEKLFF	TGCGCCAGCAGCTTGGGGGGCCGCCCTAATGAAAAACTGTTTTTT
TRBV11-2	TRBD1	.	TRBJ2-7	CASSTDRVNEQYF	TGTGCCAGCAGCACCGACAGGGTGAACGAGCAGTACTTC
TRBV5-1	TRBD1	.	TRBJ2-5	CASSAQGAEETQYF	TGCGCCAGCAGCGCCCAGGGGGCAGAGGAGACCCAGTACTTC
TRBV28	.	.	TRBJ1-2	CASGSLGQPRGYTF	TGTGCCAGCGGAAGCCTTGGACAGCCACGGGGCTACACCTTC
TRBV28	TRBD1	.	TRBJ2-7	CASVDRVRNYEQYF	TGTGCCAGCGTAGACAGGGTCCGAAACTACGAGCAGTACTTC
TRBV5-1	.	once	TRBJ1-2	CASSLVTLGGYTF	TGCGCCAGCAGCTTGGTGACTCTAGGGGGCTACACCTTC
TRBV29-1	.	.	TRBJ2-3	CSVGGTSRDTQYF	TGCAGCGTTGGCGGAACGAGTCGAGATACGCAGTATTTT
TRBV28	.	once	TRBJ1-4	CASSAGDIEKLFF	TGTGCCAGCTCAGCGGGGGATATCGAAAAACTGTTTTTT
TRBV19	TRBD1	once	TRBJ1-5	CASSLGQGAHQPQHF	TGTGCCAGTAGTTTGGGACAGGGGGCGCATCAGCCCCAGCATTTT